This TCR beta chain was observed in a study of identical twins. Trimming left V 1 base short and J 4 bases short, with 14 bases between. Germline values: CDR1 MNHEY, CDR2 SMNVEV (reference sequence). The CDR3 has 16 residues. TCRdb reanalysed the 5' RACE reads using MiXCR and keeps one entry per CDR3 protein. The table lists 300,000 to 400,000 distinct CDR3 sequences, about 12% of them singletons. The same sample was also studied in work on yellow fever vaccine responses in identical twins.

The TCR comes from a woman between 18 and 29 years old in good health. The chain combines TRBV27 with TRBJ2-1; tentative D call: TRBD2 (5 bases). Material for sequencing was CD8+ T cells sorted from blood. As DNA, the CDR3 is TGTGCCAGCAGTTTATGGCCTTTGGACTTATACAATGAGCAGTTCTTC. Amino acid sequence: CASSLWPLDLYNEQFF.